Presented here are 5 T cell receptor beta chains from one specimen sequenced in a study of prognosis after radiotherapy for stage I lung cancer. With two-round multiplex PCR, TCR beta CDR3 sequences were amplified from genomic DNA. The use of primers specific to each TRBV and TRBJ gene characterized first-round PCR. TCRdb ran MiXCR on the multiplex PCR reads and lists one entry per CDR3 protein. The sample contains approximately 18,000 distinct CDR3 sequences, 45% to 50% of which appear only once. The material was PBMCs, obtained before or after stereotactic body radiation therapy (not recorded which). The receptor source for this set is a donor of 50 years or more with non-small cell lung cancer.

A word on this clonotype: Compared with germline, one end of the junction differs, possibly owing to a read error. The gene calls are TRBV6-1 and TRBJ2-7; D not resolved. The CDR3 runs to 15 residues. CDR1 is MNHNS and CDR2 is SASEGT in the germline V gene. This CDR3 reads CASGEAVGPSYEQYF. The CDR3 coding sequence is TGTGCCAGCGGTGAAGCTGTCGGGCCCTCCTACGAGCAGTACTTC.

This chain joins TRBV14 and TRBJ1-2; 9 bases are a match to TRBD1. V gave up 1 base and J gave up 8 bases; unmatched junction bases: 8. The CDR3 is 15 residues long. Per the germline V gene, CDR1 is SGHDN and CDR2 is FVKESK. CDR3 in amino acids: CASSQVSGQGGGYTF. CDR3 in DNA: TGTGCCAGCAGCCAAGTGTCGGGACAGGGTGGCGGCTACACCTTC.

By sample share, this clonotype is medium-sized. V is TRBV5-1 and J is TRBJ1-6, with TRBD1 as a possible D gene (5 bases). Between the trimmed V and J ends, which lost 0 bases and 4 bases, there was a span of 20 bases. The CDR3 has 19 amino acids. The germline gives CDR1 SGHRS, CDR2 YFSETQ. The CDR3 loop is CASSLGLGDGESYNSPLHF. Written as DNA, the CDR3 is TGCGCCAGCAGCTTGGGCCTCGGGGACGGCGAAAGTTATAATTCACCCCTCCACTTT.

The chain couples TRBV7-2 to TRBJ1-2; D remains unclear. Germline CDR1 reads SGHTA; CDR2 reads FQGNSA. Trimming removed 1 base at V and 8 bases at J, with 17 bases between. The CDR3 length is 15 residues. The CDR3 reads CASSLGPRARYGYTF. In DNA, the CDR3 is TGTGCCAGCAGCTTAGGGCCCCGAGCTCGATACGGCTACACCTTC. Supplemented by reference TRBV7-2 and TRBJ1-2, the full variable domain reads GAGVSQSPSNKVTEKGKDVELRCDPISGHTALYWYRQSLGQGLEFLIYFQGNSAPDKSGLPSDRFSAERTGGSVSTLTIQRTQQEDSAVYLCASSLGPRARYGYTFGSGTRLTVV.

The J gene is TRBJ2-7, the V gene TRBV2; 10 bases agree with TRBD1. The CDR3 is 15 amino acids. Germline CDR1 SNHLY, CDR2 FYNNEI. V shed 4 bases, J shed 4 bases, and the junction held 7 bases outside the gene matches. CDR3 nucleotide sequence: TGTGCCAGCAGTGTGGGACCGGGACAGGGGTACGAGCAGTACTTC. Protein: CASSVGPGQGYEQYF.